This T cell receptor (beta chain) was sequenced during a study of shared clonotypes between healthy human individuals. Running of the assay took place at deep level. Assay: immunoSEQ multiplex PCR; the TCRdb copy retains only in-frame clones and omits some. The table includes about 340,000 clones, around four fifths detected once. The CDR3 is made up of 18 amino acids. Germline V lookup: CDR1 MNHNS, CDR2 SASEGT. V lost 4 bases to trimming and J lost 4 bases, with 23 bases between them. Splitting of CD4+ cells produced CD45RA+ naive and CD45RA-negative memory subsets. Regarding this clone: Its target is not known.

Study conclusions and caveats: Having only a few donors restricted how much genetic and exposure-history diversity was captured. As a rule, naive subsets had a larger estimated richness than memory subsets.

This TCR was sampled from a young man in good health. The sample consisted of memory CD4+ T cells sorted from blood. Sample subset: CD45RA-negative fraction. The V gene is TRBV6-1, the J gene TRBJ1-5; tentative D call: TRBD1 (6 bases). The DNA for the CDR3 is TGTGCCAGCAGTGCACGCGGGGGCGCCAGTATCGATAATCAGCCCCAGCATTTT. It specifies CASSARGGASIDNQPQHF.